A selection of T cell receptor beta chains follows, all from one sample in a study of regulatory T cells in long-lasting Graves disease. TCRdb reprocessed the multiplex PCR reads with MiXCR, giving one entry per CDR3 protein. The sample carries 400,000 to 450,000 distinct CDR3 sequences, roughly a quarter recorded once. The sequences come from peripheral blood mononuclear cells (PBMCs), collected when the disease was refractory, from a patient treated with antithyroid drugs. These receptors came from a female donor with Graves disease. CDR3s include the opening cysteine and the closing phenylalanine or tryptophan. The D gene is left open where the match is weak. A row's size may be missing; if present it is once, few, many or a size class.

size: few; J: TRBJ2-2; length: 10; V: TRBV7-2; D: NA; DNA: TGTGCCACCGGGACCGGGGAGCTGTTTTTT; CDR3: CATGTGELFF
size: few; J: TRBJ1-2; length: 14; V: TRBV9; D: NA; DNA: TGTGCCAGCAGCGTAGGGTCTAGATTCGATGGCTACACCTTC; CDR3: CASSVGSRFDGYTF
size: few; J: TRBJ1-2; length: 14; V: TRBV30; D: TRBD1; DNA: TGTGCCTGGAGTGTAACCGGGACAGGGGATGGCTACACCTTC; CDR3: CAWSVTGTGDGYTF
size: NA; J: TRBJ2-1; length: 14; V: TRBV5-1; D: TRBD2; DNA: TGCGCCAGCAGGACGCTAGCGGGTTTTAGTGAGCAGTTCTTC; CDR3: CASRTLAGFSEQFF
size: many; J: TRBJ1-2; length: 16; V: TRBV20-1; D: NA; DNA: TGCAGTGCTAGGCCCACACCCGCTACCAATAACTATGGCTACACCTTC; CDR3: CSARPTPATNNYGYTF
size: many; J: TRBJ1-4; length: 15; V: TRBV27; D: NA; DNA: TGTGCCAGCAGTTCCTACCGGGAGCTTAATGAAAAACTGTTTTTT; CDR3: CASSSYRELNEKLFF
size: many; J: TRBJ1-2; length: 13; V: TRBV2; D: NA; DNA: TGTGCCAGCAGTGATGGGCAGTTCTATGGCTACACCTTC; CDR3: CASSDGQFYGYTF
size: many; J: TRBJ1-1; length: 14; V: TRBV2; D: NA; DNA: TGTGCCAGTTCTAATATGGGAGGAAACACTGAAGCTTTCTTT; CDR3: CASSNMGGNTEAFF
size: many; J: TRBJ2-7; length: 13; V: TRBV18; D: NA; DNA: TGTGCCAGCTCACCATATCGGGAGCGCGAGCAGTACTTC; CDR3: CASSPYREREQYF
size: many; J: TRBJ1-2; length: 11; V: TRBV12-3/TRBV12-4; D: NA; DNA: TGTGCCAACCGGGGCAGCTATGGCTACACCTTC; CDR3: CANRGSYGYTF
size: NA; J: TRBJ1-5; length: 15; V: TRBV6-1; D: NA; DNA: TGTGCCAGCAGGGAAAACAGAGGTCTCAATCAGCCCCAGCATTTT; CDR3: CASRENRGLNQPQHF
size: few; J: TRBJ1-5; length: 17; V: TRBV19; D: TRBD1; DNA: TGTGCCAGTAGGGTTGGGTCTGAGACAGGGGGCGATCAGCCCCAGCATTTT; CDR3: CASRVGSETGGDQPQHF
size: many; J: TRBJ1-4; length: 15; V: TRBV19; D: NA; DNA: TGTGCCAGTCACCTATCGGGACCTCCTAATGAAAAACTGTTTTTT; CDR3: CASHLSGPPNEKLFF
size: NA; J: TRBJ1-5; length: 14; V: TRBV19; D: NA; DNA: TGTGCCAGTAATGACGCAGGCCCCAATCAGCCCCAGCATTTT; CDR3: CASNDAGPNQPQHF
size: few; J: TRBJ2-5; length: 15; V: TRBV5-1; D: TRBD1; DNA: TGCGCCAGCAGCTGGGGGACAGCCAGTGGAGAGACCCAGTACTTC; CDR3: CASSWGTASGETQYF
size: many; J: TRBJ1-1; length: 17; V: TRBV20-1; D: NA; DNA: TGCAGTGCTAGAGATGAGCTACGGGCAACTAGGAACACTGAAGCTTTCTTT; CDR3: CSARDELRATRNTEAFF
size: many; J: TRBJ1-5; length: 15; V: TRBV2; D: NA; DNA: TGTGCCAGCAGTAAGACAGGAGATAGCAATCAGCCCCAGCATTTT; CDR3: CASSKTGDSNQPQHF
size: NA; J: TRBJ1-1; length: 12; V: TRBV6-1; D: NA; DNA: TGTGCCAGCAGGCCGACGCACACTGAAGCTTCCTTT; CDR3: CASRPTHTEASF
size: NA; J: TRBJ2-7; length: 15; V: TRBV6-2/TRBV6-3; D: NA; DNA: TGTGCCAGCAGTTACTCGATGCGGAGCTCCTACGAGCAGTACTTC; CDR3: CASSYSMRSSYEQYF
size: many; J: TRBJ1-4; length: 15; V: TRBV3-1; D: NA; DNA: TGTGCCAGCAGCCGAATGGGCGCAACTAATGAAAAACTGTTTTTT; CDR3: CASSRMGATNEKLFF
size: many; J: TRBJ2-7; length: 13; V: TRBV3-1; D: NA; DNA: TGTGCCAGCAGCCATTCCCGGAACTACGAGCAGTACTTC; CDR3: CASSHSRNYEQYF
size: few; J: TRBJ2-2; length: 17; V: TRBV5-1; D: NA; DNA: TGCGCCAGCAGCTTGGCTTTTTTGCCATATCATACCGGGGAGCTGTTTTTT; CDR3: CASSLAFLPYHTGELFF
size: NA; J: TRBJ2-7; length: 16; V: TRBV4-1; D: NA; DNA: TGCGCCAGCAGCCAAGATATCCCTAGCACTACCTACGAGCAGTACTTC; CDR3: CASSQDIPSTTYEQYF
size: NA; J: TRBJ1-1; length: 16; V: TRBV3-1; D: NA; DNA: TGTGCCGGCAGCCAAGGGGTAGCGGGGGTAAACACTGAAGCTTTCTTT; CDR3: CAGSQGVAGVNTEAFF
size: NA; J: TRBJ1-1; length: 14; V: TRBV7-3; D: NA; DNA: TGTGCCAGCAGCCCCGGGGGGGGGGGCACTGAAGCTTTCTTT; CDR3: CASSPGGGGTEAFF